The source of this TCR beta chain is a study of blood T cell repertoires in COVID-19. Study at large: Whether acute or convalescent, the COVID-19 samples came from the United States, Italy and Spain.

V lost 1 base to trimming and J lost 7 bases, with 4 bases between them. Germline-derived CDR1 and CDR2 are SNHLY and FYNNEI. The CDR3 totals 11 residues. Patients in Seattle were enrolled during active infection, then followed longitudinally. Per the authors' pipeline: Scientists estimated how many nucleated cells there were by amplifying reference gene primers. Measured with immunoSEQ multiplex PCR; TCRdb has only the in-frame clones, and not every one. That table is the source of V, J and clone size, and D and trimming were worked out from the DNA. The table lists more than 60,000 clones, under 85% of them singletons.

This TCR came from a man aged 50 to 60 with COVID-19, enrolled during active disease. The sample consisted of peripheral blood. The chain employs TRBV2 and TRBJ2-5; D gene unclear. The CDR3 region has the DNA TGTGCCAGCAGTGAAGAACTGACCCAGTACTTC. Translated, it gives CASSEELTQYF.